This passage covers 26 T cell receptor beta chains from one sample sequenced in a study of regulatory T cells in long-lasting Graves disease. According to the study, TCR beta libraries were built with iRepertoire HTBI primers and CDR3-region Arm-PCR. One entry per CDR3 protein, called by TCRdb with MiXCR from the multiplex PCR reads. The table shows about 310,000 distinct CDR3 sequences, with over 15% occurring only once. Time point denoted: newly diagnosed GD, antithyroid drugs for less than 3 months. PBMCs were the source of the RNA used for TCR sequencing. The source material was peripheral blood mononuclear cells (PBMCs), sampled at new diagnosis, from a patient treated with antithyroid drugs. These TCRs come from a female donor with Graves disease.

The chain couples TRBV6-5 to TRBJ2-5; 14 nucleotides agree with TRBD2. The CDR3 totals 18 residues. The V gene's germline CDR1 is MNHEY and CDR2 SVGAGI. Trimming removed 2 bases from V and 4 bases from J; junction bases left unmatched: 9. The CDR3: CASSYRLAGGAQRETQYF. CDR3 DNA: TGTGCCAGCAGTTACAGACTAGCGGGAGGGGCCCAACGAGAGACCCAGTACTTC.

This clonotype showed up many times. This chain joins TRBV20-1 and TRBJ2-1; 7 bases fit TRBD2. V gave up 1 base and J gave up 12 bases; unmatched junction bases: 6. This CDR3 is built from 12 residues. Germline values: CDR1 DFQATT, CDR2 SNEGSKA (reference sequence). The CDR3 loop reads CSARGLAERQFF. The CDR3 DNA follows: TGCAGTGCTAGAGGACTAGCTGAAAGGCAGTTCTTC.

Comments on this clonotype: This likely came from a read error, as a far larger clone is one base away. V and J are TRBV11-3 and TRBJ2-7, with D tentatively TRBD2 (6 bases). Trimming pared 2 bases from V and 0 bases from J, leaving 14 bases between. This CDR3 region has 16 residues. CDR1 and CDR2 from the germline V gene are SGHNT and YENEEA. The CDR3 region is CASSLPPAGLSYEQYF. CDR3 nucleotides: TGTGCCAGCAGCTTACCCCCAGCGGGCCTCTCCTACGAGCAGTACTTC.

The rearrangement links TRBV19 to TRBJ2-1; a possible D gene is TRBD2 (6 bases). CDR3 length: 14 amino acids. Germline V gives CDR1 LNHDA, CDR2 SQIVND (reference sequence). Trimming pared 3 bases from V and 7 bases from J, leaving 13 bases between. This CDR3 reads CASSMGGNRNEQFF. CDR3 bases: TGTGCCAGTAGTATGGGGGGTAACAGGAATGAGCAGTTCTTC.

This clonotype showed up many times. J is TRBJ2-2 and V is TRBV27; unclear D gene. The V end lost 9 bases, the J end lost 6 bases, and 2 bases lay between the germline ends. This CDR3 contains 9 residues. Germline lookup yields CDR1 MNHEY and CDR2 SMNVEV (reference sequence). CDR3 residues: CASPGELFF. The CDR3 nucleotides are TGTGCCAGTCCCGGGGAGCTGTTTTTT.

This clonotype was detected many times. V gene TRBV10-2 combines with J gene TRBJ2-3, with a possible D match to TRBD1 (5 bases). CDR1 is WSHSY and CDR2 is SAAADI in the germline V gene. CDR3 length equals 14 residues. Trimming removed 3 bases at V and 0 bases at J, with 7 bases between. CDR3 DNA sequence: TGCGCCAGCAGTGAACAGGCTAGCACAGATACGCAGTATTTT. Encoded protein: CASSEQASTDTQYF.

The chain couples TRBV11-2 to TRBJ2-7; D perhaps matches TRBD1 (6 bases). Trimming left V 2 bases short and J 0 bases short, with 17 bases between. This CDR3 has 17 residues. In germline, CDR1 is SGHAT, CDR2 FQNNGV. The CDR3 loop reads CASSLIRWTELSYEQYF. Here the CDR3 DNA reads TGTGCCAGCAGCTTAATTAGGTGGACAGAGCTCTCCTACGAGCAGTACTTC. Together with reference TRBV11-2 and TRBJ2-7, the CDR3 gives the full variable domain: EAGVAQSPRYKIIEKRQSVAFWCNPISGHATLYWYQQILGQGPKLLIQFQNNGVVDDSQLPKDRFSAERLKGVDSTLKIQPAKLEDSAVYLCASSLIRWTELSYEQYFGPGTRLTVT.

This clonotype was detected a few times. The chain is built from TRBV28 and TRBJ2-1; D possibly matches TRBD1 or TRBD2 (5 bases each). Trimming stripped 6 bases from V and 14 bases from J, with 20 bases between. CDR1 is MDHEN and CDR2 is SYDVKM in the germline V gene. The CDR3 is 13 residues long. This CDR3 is CASRRVFGAGEFF. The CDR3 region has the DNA TGTGCCAGCAGGAGGGTTTTTGGGGCCGGGGAGTTCTTC.

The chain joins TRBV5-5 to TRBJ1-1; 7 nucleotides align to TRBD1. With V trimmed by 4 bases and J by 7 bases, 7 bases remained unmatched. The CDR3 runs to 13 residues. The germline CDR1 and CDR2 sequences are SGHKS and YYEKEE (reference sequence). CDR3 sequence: CASSTPGTVEAFF. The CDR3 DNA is TGTGCCAGCAGCACTCCTGGGACAGTTGAAGCTTTCTTT.

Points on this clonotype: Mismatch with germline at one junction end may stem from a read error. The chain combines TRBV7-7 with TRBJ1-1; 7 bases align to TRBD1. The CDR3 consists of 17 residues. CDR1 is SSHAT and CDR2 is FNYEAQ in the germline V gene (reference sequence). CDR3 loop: CASSFVTGQPMNTEAFF. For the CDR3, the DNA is TGTGCTAGCAGCTTCGTGACGGGACAGCCGATGAACACTGAAGCTTTCTTT. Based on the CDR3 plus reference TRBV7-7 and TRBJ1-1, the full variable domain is GAGVSQSPRYKVTKRGQDVTLRCDPISSHATLYWYQQALGQGPEFLTYFNYEAQPDKSGLPSDRFSAERPEGSISTLTIQRTEQRDSAMYRCASSFVTGQPMNTEAFFGQGTRLTVV.

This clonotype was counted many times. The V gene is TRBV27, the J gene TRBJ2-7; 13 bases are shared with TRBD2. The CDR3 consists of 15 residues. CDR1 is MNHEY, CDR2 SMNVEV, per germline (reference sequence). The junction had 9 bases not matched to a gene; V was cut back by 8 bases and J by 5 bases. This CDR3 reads CASGRLAGGRHEQYF. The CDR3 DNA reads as TGTGCCAGCGGAAGACTAGCGGGAGGCAGACACGAGCAGTACTTC.

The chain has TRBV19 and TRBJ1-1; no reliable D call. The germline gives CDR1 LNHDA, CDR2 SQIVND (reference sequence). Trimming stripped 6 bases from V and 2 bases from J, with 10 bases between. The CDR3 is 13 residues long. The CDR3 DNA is TGTGCCAGTAGGCTCCCATCAAACACTGAAGCTTTCTTT. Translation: CASRLPSNTEAFF.

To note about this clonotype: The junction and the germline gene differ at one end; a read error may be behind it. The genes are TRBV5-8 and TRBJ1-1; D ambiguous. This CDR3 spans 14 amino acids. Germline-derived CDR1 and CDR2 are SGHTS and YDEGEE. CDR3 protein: CAGSLAWANTEAFF. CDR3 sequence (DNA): TGTGCCGGCAGCTTGGCCTGGGCGAACACTGAAGCTTTCTTT.

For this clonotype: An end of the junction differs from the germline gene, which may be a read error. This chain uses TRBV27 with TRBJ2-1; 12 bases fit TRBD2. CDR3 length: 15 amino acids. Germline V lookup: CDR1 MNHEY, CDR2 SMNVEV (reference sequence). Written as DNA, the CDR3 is TGTGCCAGCAGTTTTCCTAGCGGGGGGGGCAATGAGCAGCTCTTC. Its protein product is CASSFPSGGGNEQLF.

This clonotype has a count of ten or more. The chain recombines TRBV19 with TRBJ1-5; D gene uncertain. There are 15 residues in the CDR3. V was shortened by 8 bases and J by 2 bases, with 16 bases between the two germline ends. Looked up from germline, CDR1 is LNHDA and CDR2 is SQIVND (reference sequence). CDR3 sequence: CASSGGLLGNQPQHF. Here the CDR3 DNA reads TGTGCCAGTTCGGGAGGCCTTCTAGGCAATCAGCCCCAGCATTTT. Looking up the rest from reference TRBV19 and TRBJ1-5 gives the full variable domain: DGGITQSPKYLFRKEGQNVTLSCEQNLNHDAMYWYRQDPGQGLRLIYYSQIVNDFQKGDIAEGYSVSREKKESFPLTVTSAQKNPTAFYLCASSGGLLGNQPQHFGDGTRLSIL.

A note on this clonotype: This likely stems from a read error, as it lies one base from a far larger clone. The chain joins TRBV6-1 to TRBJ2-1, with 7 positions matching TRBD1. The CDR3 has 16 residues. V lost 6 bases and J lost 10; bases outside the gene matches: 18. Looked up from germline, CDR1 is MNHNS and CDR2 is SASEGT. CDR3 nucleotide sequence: TGTGCCAGCAGGCCCCGCGGACAGGTCAGCTCCTACGAGCAGTTCTTC. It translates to CASRPRGQVSSYEQFF.

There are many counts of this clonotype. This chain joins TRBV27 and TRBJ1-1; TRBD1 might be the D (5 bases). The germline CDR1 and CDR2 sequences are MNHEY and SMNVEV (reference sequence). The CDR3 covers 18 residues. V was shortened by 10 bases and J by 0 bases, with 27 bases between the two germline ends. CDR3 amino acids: CAITLPGPQNRMNTEAFF. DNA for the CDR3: TGTGCCATCACTTTACCGGGACCCCAGAATCGGATGAACACTGAAGCTTTCTTT.

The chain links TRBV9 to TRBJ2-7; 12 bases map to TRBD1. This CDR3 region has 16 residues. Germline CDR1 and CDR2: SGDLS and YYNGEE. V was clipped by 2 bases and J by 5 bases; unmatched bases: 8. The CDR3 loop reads CASSVTPGTGGHEQYF. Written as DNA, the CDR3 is TGTGCCAGCAGCGTTACTCCCGGGACAGGGGGCCACGAGCAGTACTTC.

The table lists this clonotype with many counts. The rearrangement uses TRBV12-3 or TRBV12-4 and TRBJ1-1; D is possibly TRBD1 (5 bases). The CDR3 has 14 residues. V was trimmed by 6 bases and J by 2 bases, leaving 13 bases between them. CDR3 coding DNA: TGTGCCAGCAGATTGGGACCGAGAAACACTGAAGCTTTCTTT. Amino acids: CASRLGPRNTEAFF.

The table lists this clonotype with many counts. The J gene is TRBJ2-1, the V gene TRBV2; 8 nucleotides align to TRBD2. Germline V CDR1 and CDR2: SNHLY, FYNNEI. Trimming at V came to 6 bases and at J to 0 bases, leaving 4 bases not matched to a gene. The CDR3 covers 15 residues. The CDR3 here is CASSSSGSSYNEQFF. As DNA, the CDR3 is TGTGCCAGCAGCAGCAGCGGGAGCTCCTACAATGAGCAGTTCTTC.

The CDR3 reads CASSMVGTDKNIQYF. In nucleotides, the CDR3 is TGTGCCAGTAGTATGGTGGGGACGGACAAAAACATTCAGTACTTC. The chain carries TRBV19 and TRBJ2-4; either TRBD1 or TRBD2 may fit D (5 bases each). Trimming removed 3 bases at V and 3 bases at J, with 12 bases between. Germline CDR1 and CDR2: LNHDA and SQIVND (reference sequence). The CDR3 is 15 amino acids.

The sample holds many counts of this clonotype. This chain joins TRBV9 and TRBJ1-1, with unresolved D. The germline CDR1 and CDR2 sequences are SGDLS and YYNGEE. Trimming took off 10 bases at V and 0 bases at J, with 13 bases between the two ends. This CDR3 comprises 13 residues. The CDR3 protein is CADSRGMNTEAFF. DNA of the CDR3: TGTGCCGACTCACGGGGTATGAACACTGAAGCTTTCTTT.

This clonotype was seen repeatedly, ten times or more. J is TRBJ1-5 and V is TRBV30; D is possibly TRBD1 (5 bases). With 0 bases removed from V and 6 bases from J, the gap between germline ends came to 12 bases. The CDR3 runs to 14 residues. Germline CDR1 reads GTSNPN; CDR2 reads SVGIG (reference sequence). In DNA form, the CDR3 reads TGTGCCTGGAGTGTAGGAGGGGCGCTTCAGCCCCAGCATTTT. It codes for CAWSVGGALQPQHF.

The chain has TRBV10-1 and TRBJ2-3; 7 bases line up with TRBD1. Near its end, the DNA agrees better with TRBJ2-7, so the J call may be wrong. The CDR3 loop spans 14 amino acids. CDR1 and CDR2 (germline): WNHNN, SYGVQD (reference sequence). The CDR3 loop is CASASGTDSYEQYF. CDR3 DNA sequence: TGCGCCAGCGCATCCGGGACAGATTCCTACGAGCAGTACTTC.

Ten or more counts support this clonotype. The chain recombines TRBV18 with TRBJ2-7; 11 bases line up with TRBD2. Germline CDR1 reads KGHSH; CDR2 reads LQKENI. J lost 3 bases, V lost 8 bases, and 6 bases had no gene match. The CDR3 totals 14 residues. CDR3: CASSPTSGSYEQYF. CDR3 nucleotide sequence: TGTGCCAGCAGCCCCACTAGCGGGAGCTACGAGCAGTACTTC.

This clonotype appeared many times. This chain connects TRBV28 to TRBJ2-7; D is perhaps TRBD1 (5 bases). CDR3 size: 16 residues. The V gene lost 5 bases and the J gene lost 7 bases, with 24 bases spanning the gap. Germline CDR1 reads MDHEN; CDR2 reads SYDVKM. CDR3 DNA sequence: TGTGCCAGCAGTCCGGAAGGCCCAGGGCTGCCCAGGGAGCAGTACTTC. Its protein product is CASSPEGPGLPREQYF.